What follows are 22 T cell receptor beta chains derived from one specimen sequenced in a study of neurological immune-mediated disorders. One entry per CDR3 protein results from TCRdb running MiXCR on the 5' RACE reads. The sample has some 120,000 distinct CDR3 sequences; roughly 3.2% are singletons. Sequenced input: PBMCs. The receptor set was obtained from a woman in her 30s with multiple sclerosis.

This clonotype was observed a few times. A much larger clone is a single base away; this may be a read error. The rearrangement uses TRBV5-1 and TRBJ2-5, with D maybe TRBD1 (6 bases). CDR3 length: 14 residues. Germline V gene lookup returns CDR1 SGHRS and CDR2 YFSETQ. This CDR3 is CASSSQGKGENQYF. The DNA of the CDR3 is TGCGCCAGCAGCTCCCAGGGGAAGGGGGAGAACCAGTACTTC.

This clonotype appeared many times. The chain recombines TRBV6-2 or TRBV6-3 with TRBJ1-1; the D gene is possibly TRBD1 (5 bases). The CDR3 is 14 residues long. Trimming removed 3 bases at V and 3 bases at J, with 11 bases between. The V gene's germline CDR1 is MNHEY and CDR2 SVGEGT. The CDR3, as DNA: TGTGCCAGCAGTTATCAGGGCGTCTACACTGAAGCTTTCTTT. It yields the protein CASSYQGVYTEAFF.

This clonotype has a count of ten or more. The chain links TRBV7-2 to TRBJ1-1; tentatively, D is TRBD1 (6 bases). In germline, CDR1 is SGHTA, CDR2 FQGNSA. The CDR3 runs 17 residues. V lost 5 bases and J lost 1, with 20 bases in between. CDR3 sequence: CASSRIQSPTGNTEAFF. CDR3 in DNA: TGTGCCAGCAGCCGGATTCAAAGTCCGACAGGGAACACTGAAGCTTTCTTT.

This clonotype showed up many times. The chain combines TRBV5-1 with TRBJ1-2, with no clear D. The CDR3 contains 15 residues. Germline CDR1 reads SGHRS; CDR2 reads YFSETQ. Trimming cost V 0 bases and J 2 bases, with 11 bases left between them. The DNA for the CDR3 is TGCGCCAGCAGCTTGGGGGTCAACATAAACTATGGCTACACCTTC. As protein: CASSLGVNINYGYTF.

The sample holds many counts of this clonotype. This chain connects TRBV12-3 or TRBV12-4 to TRBJ2-1, with D perhaps matching TRBD2 (5 bases). The V and J ends lost 4 bases and 8 bases respectively, with 12 bases between them. The CDR3 is 13 residues long. In nucleotides, the CDR3 is TGTGCCAGCAGTTCCCCAGAGGAGGATGAGCAGTTCTTC. The encoded protein is CASSSPEEDEQFF.

The table lists this clonotype with many counts. The chain recombines TRBV13 with TRBJ2-5; a weak D match, TRBD2 (6 bases). Germline loops: CDR1 PRHDT, CDR2 FYEKMQ (reference sequence). The CDR3 length is 13 residues. Trimming shortened V by 5 bases and J by 4 bases, and 11 bases separated the two germline ends. The CDR3 nucleotides are TGTGCCAGCAGCCCCGGTAGCGGAGAGACCCAGTACTTC. This sequence encodes CASSPGSGETQYF.

This clonotype appeared many times. V usage is TRBV5-6 and J usage is TRBJ2-1; tentative D call: TRBD1 (5 bases). V lost 4 bases and J lost 4, with 9 bases in between. This CDR3 is 13 amino acids long. CDR1 and CDR2 (germline): SGHDT, YYEEEE. The CDR3 is CASSQGRYNEQFF. The CDR3 DNA follows: TGTGCCAGCAGCCAGGGCAGATACAATGAGCAGTTCTTC.

This clonotype was seen at least ten times. The chain employs TRBV4-1 and TRBJ1-1, with a weak D call TRBD1 (6 bases). The germline V and J ends were trimmed by 2 bases and 0 bases, with 10 bases remaining between them. The germline gives CDR1 MGHRA, CDR2 YSYEKL. CDR3 length equals 15 residues. The CDR3 nucleotides read TGCGCCAGCAGCCAAACAGGGAGCATGAACACTGAAGCTTTCTTT. Encoded protein: CASSQTGSMNTEAFF.

Many counts were recorded for this clonotype. The chain carries TRBV18 and TRBJ1-3; no firm D call. Germline V gene sequence: CDR1 KGHSH, CDR2 LQKENI. The CDR3 is 14 residues long. V dropped 6 bases and J dropped 2 bases, with 11 bases sitting between them. CDR3 in amino acids: CASSPETAGNTIYF. The CDR3 DNA reads TGTGCCAGCTCCCCCGAGACGGCTGGAAACACCATATATTTT.

Many counts were recorded for this clonotype. This chain links TRBV6-5 with TRBJ1-1; no clear D. V was clipped by 2 bases and J by 11 bases, with 12 bases between them. The CDR3 contains 12 residues. Germline-derived CDR1 and CDR2 are MNHEY and SVGAGI. The CDR3 coding sequence is TGTGCCAGCAGTTACGGCGGGGATAAGGCTTTCTTT. Its protein product is CASSYGGDKAFF.

This clonotype has ten or more counts. The chain employs TRBV5-5 and TRBJ1-1; unclear D gene. The CDR3 is 14 residues long. CDR1 and CDR2 from the germline V gene are SGHKS and YYEKEE (reference sequence). Trimming shortened V by 4 bases and J by 1 base, and 11 bases separated the two germline ends. As DNA, the CDR3 is TGTGCCAGCAGCCTTTCATTTGAGAACACTGAAGCTTTCTTT. Amino acids: CASSLSFENTEAFF.

This clonotype was seen at least ten times. J is TRBJ1-1 and V is TRBV7-9; D unclear. Trimming pared 6 bases from V and 6 bases from J, leaving 11 bases between. The CDR3 covers 12 residues. Germline-derived CDR1 and CDR2 are SEHNR and FQNEAQ (reference sequence). DNA of the CDR3: TGTGCCAGCAGTATCGGAGCCCCTGAAGCTTTCTTT. Translated, it gives CASSIGAPEAFF.

This clonotype was found many times. J is TRBJ2-3 and V is TRBV12-3 or TRBV12-4; 11 bases match TRBD2. The CDR3 is made up of 15 amino acids. V gave up 4 bases and J gave up 4 bases; unmatched junction bases: 4. CDR3 sequence reads: CASSSTGLAADTQYF. The CDR3 DNA reads TGTGCCAGCAGTTCGACGGGACTAGCGGCAGATACGCAGTATTTT.

The sample holds a few counts of this clonotype. The V call is TRBV5-1, the J call TRBJ2-7; TRBD2 aligns across 9 bases. Germline lookup yields CDR1 SGHRS and CDR2 YFSETQ. Germline trimming cut 3 bases from V and 6 bases from J; bases unmatched to any gene: 13. This CDR3 has 16 amino acids. In DNA form, the CDR3 reads TGCGCCAGCAGCTCCTCTCCTAGCGGGATGGTCCGCGAGCAGTACTTC. Translating it yields CASSSSPSGMVREQYF.

This clonotype was counted at least ten times. This rearrangement joins TRBV20-1 to TRBJ2-1; 8 nucleotides agree with TRBD2. The germline V gene encodes CDR1 DFQATT and CDR2 SNEGSKA (reference sequence). This CDR3 contains 14 residues. After removal of 2 bases from V and 2 bases from J, the junction contained 2 bases not matched to a gene. CDR3: CSARFGGAYNEQFF. The CDR3 region has the DNA TGCAGTGCTAGATTCGGGGGGGCCTACAATGAGCAGTTCTTC.

This clonotype was seen many times. The chain recombines TRBV5-1 with TRBJ2-7; possibly TRBD2 for D (6 bases). This CDR3 has 13 residues. Trimming cost V 4 bases and J 0 bases, with 8 bases left between them. Germline CDR1 SGHRS, CDR2 YFSETQ. This chain's CDR3 is CASSERVSYEQYF. CDR3 bases: TGCGCCAGCAGCGAGCGGGTCTCCTACGAGCAGTACTTC.

This clonotype was observed a few times. Written as DNA, the CDR3 is TGTGCCAGCAGTTACCATCGGACTGGAAGACCCTACGAGCAGTACTTC. It encodes CASSYHRTGRPYEQYF. This chain joins TRBV6-5 and TRBJ2-7, with D possibly being TRBD2 (5 bases). Germline V gives CDR1 MNHEY, CDR2 SVGAGI. V was trimmed by 2 bases and J by 2 bases, leaving 16 bases between them. This CDR3 region has 16 residues.

This clonotype occurred many times. The genes are TRBV5-5 and TRBJ2-7; 10 bases align to TRBD1. The junction had 7 bases not matched to a gene; V was cut back by 4 bases and J by 3 bases. The germline CDR1 and CDR2 sequences are SGHKS and YYEKEE (reference sequence). CDR3 length: 15 amino acids. CDR3 sequence reads: CASSARDRGLYEQYF. The CDR3, as DNA: TGTGCCAGCAGCGCCCGGGACAGGGGACTCTACGAGCAGTACTTC.

This clonotype came up many times. The chain carries TRBV5-1 and TRBJ1-5; D uncertain. Trimming took off 0 bases at V and 3 bases at J, with 7 bases between the two ends. Looked up from germline, CDR1 is SGHRS and CDR2 is YFSETQ. This CDR3 region has 14 residues. The CDR3 region has the DNA TGCGCCAGCAGCTTGGGCCTGGACAATCAGCCCCAGCATTTT. This codes for CASSLGLDNQPQHF.

This clonotype has at least ten counts. The gene calls are TRBV20-1 and TRBJ1-5, with 9 bases identical to TRBD1. Germline trimming cut 5 bases from V and 6 bases from J; bases unmatched to any gene: 8. The CDR3 is made up of 14 amino acids. Germline lookup yields CDR1 DFQATT and CDR2 SNEGSKA (reference sequence). The CDR3 reads CSADSGQGGQPQHF. The CDR3 region has the DNA TGCAGTGCTGATTCGGGACAGGGTGGTCAGCCCCAGCATTTT.

Ten or more counts support this clonotype. This chain links TRBV5-6 with TRBJ2-7; 13 bases are a match to TRBD2. CDR3 length: 17 residues. J gave up 7 bases and V 1 base, and 11 bases lay outside the gene matches. The germline V gene encodes CDR1 SGHDT and CDR2 YYEEEE. CDR3 sequence: CASSLTTSGRASAEQYF. In DNA, the CDR3 is TGTGCCAGCAGCTTGACAACTAGCGGGAGGGCCTCGGCGGAGCAGTACTTC.

Many counts were recorded for this clonotype. The chain recombines TRBV5-5 with TRBJ1-1; D might be TRBD1 (5 bases). Germline V gene lookup returns CDR1 SGHKS and CDR2 YYEKEE (reference sequence). This CDR3 region has 13 residues. Trimming cost V 3 bases and J 8 bases, with 14 bases left between them. Here the CDR3 DNA reads TGTGCCAGCAGCTCCTGGGACGGCGGGGAAGCTTTCTTT. It yields the protein CASSSWDGGEAFF.